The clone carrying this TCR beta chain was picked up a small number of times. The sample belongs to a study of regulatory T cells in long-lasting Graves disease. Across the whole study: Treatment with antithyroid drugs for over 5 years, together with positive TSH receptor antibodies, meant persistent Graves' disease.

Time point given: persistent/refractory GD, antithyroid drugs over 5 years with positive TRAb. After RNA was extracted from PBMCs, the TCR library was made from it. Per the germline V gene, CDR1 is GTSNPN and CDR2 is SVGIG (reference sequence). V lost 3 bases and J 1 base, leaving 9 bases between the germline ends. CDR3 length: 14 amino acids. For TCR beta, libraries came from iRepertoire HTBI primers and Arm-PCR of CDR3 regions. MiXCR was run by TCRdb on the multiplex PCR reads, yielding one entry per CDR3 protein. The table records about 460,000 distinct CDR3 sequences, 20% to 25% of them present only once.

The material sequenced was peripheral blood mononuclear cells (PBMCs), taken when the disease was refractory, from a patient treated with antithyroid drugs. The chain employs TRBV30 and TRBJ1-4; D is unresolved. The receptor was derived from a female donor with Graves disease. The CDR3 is CAWRGRQTNEKLFF. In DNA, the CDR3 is TGTGCCTGGAGAGGACGGCAAACTAATGAAAAACTGTTTTTT.